The 22 T cell receptor beta chains below come from one sample, sequenced in a study of cytomegalovirus exposure and HLA in healthy donors. This table comes from immunoSEQ multiplex PCR, and its TCRdb copy is limited to in-frame clones, with some not included. This sample has 250,000 to 400,000 clones, with over 75% found just once. Material for sequencing was PBMCs. Receptors were obtained from a man aged 25 to 45 in good health and CMV-seronegative.

The chain recombines TRBV5-4 with TRBJ1-2; no clear D. Germline V gene data show CDR1 as SGHNT and CDR2 as YYREEE (reference sequence). V shed 1 base and J shed 4 bases, with 14 bases lying between them. This CDR3 contains 15 residues. The CDR3 loop reads CASSLFASSTYGYTF. As DNA, the CDR3 is TGTGCCAGCAGCTTGTTCGCCTCTAGTACCTATGGCTACACCTTC.

The chain employs TRBV19 and TRBJ1-5; maybe TRBD1 (6 bases). From germline, CDR1 is LNHDA and CDR2 SQIVND (reference sequence). V was cut by 5 bases and J by 7 bases, with 12 bases left in between. This CDR3 contains 13 residues. In DNA form, the CDR3 reads TGTGCCAGTAGTTCAACCGGGACACAGCCCCAGCATTTT. The encoded protein is CASSSTGTQPQHF. The full variable domain, completed using reference TRBV19 and TRBJ1-5, is DGGITQSPKYLFRKEGQNVTLSCEQNLNHDAMYWYRQDPGQGLRLIYYSQIVNDFQKGDIAEGYSVSREKKESFPLTVTSAQKNPTAFYLCASSSTGTQPQHFGDGTRLSIL.

The rearrangement uses TRBV15 and TRBJ2-3; possible D gene TRBD1, 6 bases. CDR3 length equals 15 residues. Per the germline V gene, CDR1 is LNHNV and CDR2 is YYDKDF (reference sequence). Trimming removed 3 bases from V and 2 bases from J, with 12 bases in between. CDR3 amino acids: CATSSRDTFTDTQYF. In DNA form, the CDR3 reads TGTGCCACCAGCAGCCGGGACACCTTCACAGATACGCAGTATTTT. Looking up the rest from reference TRBV15 and TRBJ2-3 gives the full variable domain: DAMVIQNPRYQVTQFGKPVTLSCSQTLNHNVMYWYQQKSSQAPKLLFHYYDKDFNNEADTPDNFQSRRPNTSFCFLDIRSPGLGDTAMYLCATSSRDTFTDTQYFGPGTRLTVL.

The DNA for the CDR3 is TGTGCCAGCAGTTTTGCCGAAGCGGCGGGGCCCCAGCATTTT. Protein: CASSFAEAAGPQHF. The V and J genes are TRBV6-6 and TRBJ1-5; no definite D call. Germline V CDR1 and CDR2: MNHNY, SVGAGI (reference sequence). The CDR3 is made up of 14 amino acids. Between the trimmed V and J ends, which lost 4 bases and 9 bases, there was a span of 16 bases.

V gene TRBV2 combines with J gene TRBJ2-7; possible D gene TRBD1, 5 bases. CDR1 is SNHLY and CDR2 is FYNNEI in the germline V gene. V was clipped by 7 bases and J by 2 bases, with 12 bases between them. CDR3 length: 13 amino acids. CDR3 nucleotides: TGTGCCAGCAAAGCAGACAGTACCTACGAGCAGTACTTC. Protein: CASKADSTYEQYF.

The V gene is TRBV7-1, the J gene TRBJ2-4; maybe TRBD1 (6 bases). TRBV7-1 is an ORF for which the function is uncertain. Trimming left V 3 bases short and J 7 bases short, with 43 bases between. The CDR3 is 24 amino acids. The CDR3 here is CASSSPRANLRRTETTTLGNIQYF. DNA for the CDR3: TGTGCCAGCAGCTCCCCGCGGGCAAACTTACGGAGGACAGAAACCACGACTTTGGGGAACATTCAGTACTTC.

This rearrangement joins TRBV18 to TRBJ1-4, with D perhaps TRBD1 (6 bases). V shed 3 bases and J shed 8 bases, with 13 bases lying between them. Germline assignment: CDR1 KGHSH and CDR2 LQKENI. This CDR3 is built from 14 residues. The CDR3 DNA follows: TGTGCCAGCTCACCCGCTTCGGACAGCGAAAAACTGTTTTTT. This translates into CASSPASDSEKLFF. Full variable domain (remainder filled in from reference TRBV18 and TRBJ1-4): NAGVMQNPRHLVRRRGQEARLRCSPMKGHSHVYWYRQLPEEGLKFMVYLQKENIIDESGMPKERFSAEFPKEGPSILRIQQVVRGDSAAYFCASSPASDSEKLFFGSGTQLSVL.

This chain joins TRBV5-4 and TRBJ1-1, with D perhaps TRBD1 (6 bases). Germline loops: CDR1 SGHNT, CDR2 YYREEE (reference sequence). Trimming took 0 bases from V and 7 from J, leaving 13 bases between them. The CDR3 extends over 14 amino acids. The CDR3 nucleotides are TGTGCCAGCAGCTTGGATGGGGACAACCTTGAAGCTTTCTTT. Its protein product is CASSLDGDNLEAFF.

This rearrangement joins TRBV29-1 to TRBJ1-4; TRBD1 matches 7 bases. CDR3 length: 14 amino acids. CDR1 and CDR2 from the germline V gene are SQVTM and ANQGSEA. Losses at the gene ends were 7 bases for V and 0 bases for J; bases not matched to a gene: 5. CDR3 in amino acids: CSAHTGATNEKLFF. The CDR3 DNA follows: TGCAGCGCACACACAGGGGCAACTAATGAAAAACTGTTTTTT.

This CDR3 reads CASSRLAGVAGETQYF. In DNA form, the CDR3 reads TGTGCCAGTAGTCGACTAGCGGGGGTTGCGGGAGAGACCCAGTACTTC. V and J are TRBV19 and TRBJ2-5, with 12 nucleotides matching TRBD2. In germline, CDR1 is LNHDA, CDR2 SQIVND (reference sequence). This CDR3 is 16 amino acids long. The V segment lost 5 bases and the J segment 4 bases; nucleotides outside the gene matches: 8.

This chain links TRBV5-4 with TRBJ1-1; D gene ambiguous. Between the trimmed V and J ends, which lost 5 bases and 1 base, there was a span of 9 bases. The germline CDR1 and CDR2 sequences are SGHNT and YYREEE (reference sequence). The CDR3 loop spans 13 amino acids. CDR3 region: CASRISPNTEAFF. DNA of the CDR3: TGTGCCAGCAGGATTAGTCCGAACACTGAAGCTTTCTTT.

As for this clone: This same CDR3 is encoded by further DNA sequences in the sample. V gene TRBV11-2 combines with J gene TRBJ2-1, with 11 bases fitting TRBD2. Germline CDR1 is SGHAT and CDR2 is FQNNGV. The V gene end was trimmed by 5 bases and the J gene end by 2 bases; junction bases not matched to a gene: 2. The CDR3 consists of 15 residues. The CDR3 protein is CASSLLAGAYNEQFF. The CDR3 region has the DNA TGTGCCAGCAGCCTACTAGCGGGGGCCTACAATGAGCAGTTCTTC.

The CDR3 spells CASSQAAGKATYGYTF. CDR3 sequence (DNA): TGCGCCAGCAGCCAAGCGGCAGGGAAGGCGACGTATGGCTACACCTTC. This rearrangement joins TRBV4-1 to TRBJ1-2; D might be TRBD1 (5 bases). The CDR3 runs 16 residues. V lost 1 base and J lost 5, with 17 bases in between. CDR1 and CDR2 (germline): MGHRA, YSYEKL.

This chain joins TRBV6-6 and TRBJ1-1; 7 bases match TRBD1. Germline CDR1 MNHNY, CDR2 SVGAGI (reference sequence). V trimming: 6 bases; J trimming: 5 bases; junction bases outside the gene matches: 9. The CDR3 has 14 residues. The DNA for the CDR3 is TGTGCCAGCAGCGGGACAGTGGTGGGTACTGAAGCTTTCTTT. Translating gives CASSGTVVGTEAFF.

This sequence joins TRBV13 and TRBJ2-3; 9 bases align to TRBD2. Germline V gene lookup returns CDR1 PRHDT and CDR2 FYEKMQ (reference sequence). J was trimmed by 4 bases and V by 4 bases; bases with no gene match: 12. This CDR3 is 17 amino acids long. In DNA, the CDR3 is TGTGCCAGCAGCTCGGCGTACGTAGCGGGGGTACCAGATACGCAGTATTTT. Translation: CASSSAYVAGVPDTQYF.

The chain couples TRBV15 to TRBJ2-7, with D unclear. This CDR3 has 14 residues. The germline V and J ends were trimmed by 1 base and 3 bases, with 10 bases remaining between them. The germline V gene has CDR1 LNHNV and CDR2 YYDKDF (reference sequence). CDR3 region: CATSRGASYYEQYF. The CDR3 DNA follows: TGTGCCACCAGCAGAGGGGCCAGCTACTACGAGCAGTACTTC.

The chain combines TRBV5-6 with TRBJ2-5; D might be TRBD2 (7 bases). V lost 6 bases and J 4 bases, leaving 13 bases between the germline ends. Germline assignment: CDR1 SGHDT and CDR2 YYEEEE. The CDR3 contains 13 residues. Written as DNA, the CDR3 is TGTGCCAGCACCTGGGGGGGCCCAGAGACCCAGTACTTC. Translating it yields CASTWGGPETQYF.

The count of this clone is one. V usage is TRBV14 and J usage is TRBJ2-3, with 7 bases matching TRBD1. Germline V lookup: CDR1 SGHDN, CDR2 FVKESK. This CDR3 region has 15 residues. V trimming: 1 base; J trimming: 2 bases; junction bases outside the gene matches: 3. The CDR3 nucleotides read TGTGCCAGCAGCCAAGCCGGGACAGTCACAGATACGCAGTATTTT. This codes for CASSQAGTVTDTQYF.

The chain recombines TRBV11-2 with TRBJ1-1, with D maybe TRBD1 (6 bases). In germline, CDR1 is SGHAT, CDR2 FQNNGV. The V end lost 3 bases, the J end lost 5 bases, and 10 bases lay between the germline ends. The CDR3 consists of 13 residues. The CDR3 nucleotides are TGTGCCAGCAGCTTTAACAGGGAGACTGAAGCTTTCTTT. This codes for CASSFNRETEAFF.

This chain connects TRBV12-5 to TRBJ2-1, with D tentatively TRBD2 (6 bases). This CDR3 spans 15 amino acids. In germline, CDR1 is LGHNT, CDR2 FRNRAP. The V and J ends lost 5 bases and 0 bases respectively, with 11 bases between them. The CDR3 sequence is CASGEGTLSYNEQFF. For the CDR3, the DNA is TGTGCTAGTGGTGAGGGGACTCTCTCCTACAATGAGCAGTTCTTC.

The rearrangement links TRBV6-5 to TRBJ2-7, with 8 bases lining up with TRBD1. From germline, CDR1 is MNHEY and CDR2 SVGAGI. V shed 5 bases, J shed 6 bases, and the junction held 6 bases outside the gene matches. The CDR3 runs 13 residues. CDR3 DNA: TGTGCCAGCAGTGACGACAGGGGTGGCGAGCAGTACTTC. This translates into CASSDDRGGEQYF.

J is TRBJ2-1 and V is TRBV6-6; 7 positions agree with TRBD2. The CDR3 is made up of 15 amino acids. V trimming: 7 bases; J trimming: 8 bases; junction bases outside the gene matches: 14. The germline CDR1 and CDR2 sequences are MNHNY and SVGAGI (reference sequence). CDR3 residues: CASIHGRWSSDEQFF. CDR3 in DNA: TGTGCCAGCATCCACGGGAGGTGGAGTAGCGATGAGCAGTTCTTC.